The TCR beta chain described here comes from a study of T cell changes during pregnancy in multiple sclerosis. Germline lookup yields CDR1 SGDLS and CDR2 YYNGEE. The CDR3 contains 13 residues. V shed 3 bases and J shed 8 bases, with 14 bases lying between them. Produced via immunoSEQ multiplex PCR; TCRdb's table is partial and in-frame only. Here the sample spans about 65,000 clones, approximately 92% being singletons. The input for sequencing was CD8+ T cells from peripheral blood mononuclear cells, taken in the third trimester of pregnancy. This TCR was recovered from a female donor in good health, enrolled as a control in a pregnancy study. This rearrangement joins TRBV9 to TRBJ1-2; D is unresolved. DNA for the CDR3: TGTGCCAGCAGCGCGCTCGGGGAGTCCGGCTACACCTTC. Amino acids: CASSALGESGYTF.